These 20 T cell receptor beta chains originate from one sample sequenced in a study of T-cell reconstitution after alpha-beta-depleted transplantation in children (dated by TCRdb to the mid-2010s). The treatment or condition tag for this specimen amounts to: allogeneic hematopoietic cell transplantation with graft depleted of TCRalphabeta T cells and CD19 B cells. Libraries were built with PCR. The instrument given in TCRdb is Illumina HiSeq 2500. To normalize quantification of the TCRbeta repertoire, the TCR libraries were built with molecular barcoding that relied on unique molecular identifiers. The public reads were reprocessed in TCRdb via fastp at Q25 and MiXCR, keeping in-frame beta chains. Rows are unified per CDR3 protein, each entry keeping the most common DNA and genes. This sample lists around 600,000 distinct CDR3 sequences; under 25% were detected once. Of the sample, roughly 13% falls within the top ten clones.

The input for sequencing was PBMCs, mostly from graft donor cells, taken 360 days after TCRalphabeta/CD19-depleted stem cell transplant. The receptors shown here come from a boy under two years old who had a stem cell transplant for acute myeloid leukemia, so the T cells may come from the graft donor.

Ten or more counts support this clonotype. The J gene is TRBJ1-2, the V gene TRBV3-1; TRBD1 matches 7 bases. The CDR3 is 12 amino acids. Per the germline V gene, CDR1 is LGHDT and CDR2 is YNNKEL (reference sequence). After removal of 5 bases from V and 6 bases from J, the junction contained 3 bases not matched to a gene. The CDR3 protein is CASSMRGHGYTF. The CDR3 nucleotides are TGTGCCAGCAGCATGAGGGGGCATGGCTACACCTTC. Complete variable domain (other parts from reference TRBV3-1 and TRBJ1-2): DTAVSQTPKYLVTQMGNDKSIKCEQNLGHDTMYWYKQDSKKFLKIMFSYNNKELIINETVPNRFSPKSPDKAHLNLHINSLELGDSAVYFCASSMRGHGYTFGSGTRLTVV.

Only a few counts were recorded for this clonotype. As DNA, the CDR3 is TGTGCCAGCAGCCCGATACGGGCGGGTAGCTACACCTTC. Translation: CASSPIRAGSYTF. The gene calls are TRBV14 and TRBJ1-2; the D is unclear. Germline CDR1 reads SGHDN; CDR2 reads FVKESK. CDR3 size: 13 residues. V was clipped by 4 bases and J by 9 bases, with 15 bases between them. The variable domain in full, with the rest retrieved from reference TRBV14 and TRBJ1-2, is EAGVTQFPSHSVIEKGQTVTLRCDPISGHDNLYWYRRVMGKEIKFLLHFVKESKQDESGMPNNRFLAERTGGTYSTLKVQPAELEDSGVYFCASSPIRAGSYTFGSGTRLTVV.

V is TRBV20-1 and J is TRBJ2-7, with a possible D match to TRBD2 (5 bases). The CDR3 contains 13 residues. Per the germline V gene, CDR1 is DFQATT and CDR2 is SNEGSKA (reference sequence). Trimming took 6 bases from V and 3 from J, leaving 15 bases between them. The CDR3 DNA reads TGCAGTGCCATTGAGGGCGGCAACTACGAGCAGTACTTC. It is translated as CSAIEGGNYEQYF.

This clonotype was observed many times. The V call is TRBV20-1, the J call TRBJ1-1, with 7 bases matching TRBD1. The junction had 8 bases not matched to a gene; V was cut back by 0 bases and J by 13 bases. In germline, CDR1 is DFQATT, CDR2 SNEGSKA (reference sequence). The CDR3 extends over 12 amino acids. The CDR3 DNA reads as TGCAGTGCTAGAGAAGCGGGGACAGTTGGTTTCTTT. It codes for CSAREAGTVGFF.

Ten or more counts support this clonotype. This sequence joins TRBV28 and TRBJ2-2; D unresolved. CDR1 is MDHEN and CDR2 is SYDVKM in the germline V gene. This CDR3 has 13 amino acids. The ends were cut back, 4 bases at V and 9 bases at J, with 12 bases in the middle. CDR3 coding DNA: TGTGCCAGCAGTTGGAGCCGGACGTGGGAGCTGTTTTTT. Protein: CASSWSRTWELFF. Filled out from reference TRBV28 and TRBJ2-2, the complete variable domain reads DVKVTQSSRYLVKRTGEKVFLECVQDMDHENMFWYRQDPGLGLRLIYFSYDVKMKEKGDIPEGYSVSREKKERFSLILESASTNQTSMYLCASSWSRTWELFFGEGSRLTVL.

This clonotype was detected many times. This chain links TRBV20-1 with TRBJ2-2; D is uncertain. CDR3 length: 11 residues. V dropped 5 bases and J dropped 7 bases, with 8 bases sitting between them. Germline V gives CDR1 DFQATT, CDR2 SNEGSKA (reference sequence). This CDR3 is CSALEDGELFF. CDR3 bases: TGCAGTGCTTTAGAAGACGGGGAGCTGTTTTTT.

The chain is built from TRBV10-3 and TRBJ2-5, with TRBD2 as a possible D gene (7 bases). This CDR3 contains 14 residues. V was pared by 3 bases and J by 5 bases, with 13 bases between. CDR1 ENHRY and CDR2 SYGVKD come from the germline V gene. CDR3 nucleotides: TGTGCCATCAGTGAACGGGGGGCCTCGGAGACCCAGTACTTC. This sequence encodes CAISERGASETQYF.

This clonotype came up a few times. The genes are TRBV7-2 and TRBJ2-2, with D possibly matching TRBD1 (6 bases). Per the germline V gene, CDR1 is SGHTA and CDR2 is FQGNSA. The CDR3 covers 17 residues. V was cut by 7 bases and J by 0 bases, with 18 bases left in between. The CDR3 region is CASTRGKQGSNTGELFF. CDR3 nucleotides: TGTGCCAGCACCAGGGGCAAACAGGGATCGAACACCGGGGAGCTGTTTTTT.

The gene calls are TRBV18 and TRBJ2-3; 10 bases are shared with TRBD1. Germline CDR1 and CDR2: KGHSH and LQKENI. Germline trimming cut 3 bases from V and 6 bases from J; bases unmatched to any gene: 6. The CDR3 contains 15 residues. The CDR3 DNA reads TGTGCCAGCTCACCGGGGACAGGGGAGGGCGATACGCAGTATTTT. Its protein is CASSPGTGEGDTQYF. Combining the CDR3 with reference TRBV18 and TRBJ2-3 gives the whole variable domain NAGVMQNPRHLVRRRGQEARLRCSPMKGHSHVYWYRQLPEEGLKFMVYLQKENIIDESGMPKERFSAEFPKEGPSILRIQQVVRGDSAAYFCASSPGTGEGDTQYFGPGTRLTVL.

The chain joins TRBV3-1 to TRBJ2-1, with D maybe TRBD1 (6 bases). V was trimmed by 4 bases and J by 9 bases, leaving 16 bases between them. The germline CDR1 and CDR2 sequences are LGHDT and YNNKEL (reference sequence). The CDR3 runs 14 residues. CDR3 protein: CASSPLRPRGEQFF. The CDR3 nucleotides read TGTGCCAGCAGCCCCTTACGACCCAGGGGTGAGCAGTTCTTC.

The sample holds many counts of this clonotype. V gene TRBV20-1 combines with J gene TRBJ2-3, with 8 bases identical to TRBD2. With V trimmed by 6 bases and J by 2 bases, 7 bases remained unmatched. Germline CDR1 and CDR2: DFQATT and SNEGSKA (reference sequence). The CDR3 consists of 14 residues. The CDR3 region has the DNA TGCAGTGCAGGGAGCGGGAGCCTCACAGATACGCAGTATTTT. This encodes CSAGSGSLTDTQYF.

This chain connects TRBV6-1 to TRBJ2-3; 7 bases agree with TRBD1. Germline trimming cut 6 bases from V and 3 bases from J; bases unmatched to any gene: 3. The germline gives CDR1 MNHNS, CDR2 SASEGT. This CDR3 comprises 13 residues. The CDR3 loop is CASRLQGTDTQYF. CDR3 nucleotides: TGTGCCAGCAGGCTACAGGGGACAGATACGCAGTATTTT.

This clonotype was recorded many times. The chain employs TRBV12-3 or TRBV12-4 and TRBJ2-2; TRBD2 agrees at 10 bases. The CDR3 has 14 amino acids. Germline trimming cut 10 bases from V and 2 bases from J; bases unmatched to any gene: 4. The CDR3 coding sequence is TGTGCCAACGGACTAGCGGAAAACACCGGGGAGCTGTTTTTT. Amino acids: CANGLAENTGELFF.

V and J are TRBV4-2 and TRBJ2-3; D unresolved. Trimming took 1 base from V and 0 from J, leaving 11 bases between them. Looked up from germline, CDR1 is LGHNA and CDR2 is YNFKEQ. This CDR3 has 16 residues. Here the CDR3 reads CASSQAHTGSTDTQYF. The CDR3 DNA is TGTGCCAGCAGCCAAGCCCATACGGGTAGCACAGATACGCAGTATTTT.

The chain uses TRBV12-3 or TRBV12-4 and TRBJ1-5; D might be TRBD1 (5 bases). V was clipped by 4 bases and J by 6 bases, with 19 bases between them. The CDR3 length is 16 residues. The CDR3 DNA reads TGTGCCAGCAGTTACTCACCTCAGGGAGTTGGTCAGCCCCAGCATTTT. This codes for CASSYSPQGVGQPQHF.

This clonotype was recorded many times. CDR3 amino acids: CSANRQGQAGELFF. The DNA for the CDR3 is TGCAGTGCTAATAGGCAGGGCCAGGCCGGGGAGCTGTTTTTT. V gene TRBV20-1 combines with J gene TRBJ2-2; a weak D match, TRBD1 (5 bases). V lost 4 bases and J lost 6, with 15 bases in between. This CDR3 has 14 amino acids. Germline CDR1 and CDR2: DFQATT and SNEGSKA (reference sequence).

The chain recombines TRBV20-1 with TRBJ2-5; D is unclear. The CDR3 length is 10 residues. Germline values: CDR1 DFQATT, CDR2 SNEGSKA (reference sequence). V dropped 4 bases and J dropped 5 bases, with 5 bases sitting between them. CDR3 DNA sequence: TGCAGTGCTAAGGGCGAGACCCAGTACTTC. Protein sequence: CSAKGETQYF.

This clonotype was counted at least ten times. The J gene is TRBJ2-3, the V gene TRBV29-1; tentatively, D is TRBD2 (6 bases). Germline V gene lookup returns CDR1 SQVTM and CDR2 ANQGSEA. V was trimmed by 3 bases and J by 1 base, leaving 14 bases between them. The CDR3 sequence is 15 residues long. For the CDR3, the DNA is TGCAGCGTTGATAGGAGGGACGCCCGCACAGATACGCAGTATTTT. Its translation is CSVDRRDARTDTQYF.

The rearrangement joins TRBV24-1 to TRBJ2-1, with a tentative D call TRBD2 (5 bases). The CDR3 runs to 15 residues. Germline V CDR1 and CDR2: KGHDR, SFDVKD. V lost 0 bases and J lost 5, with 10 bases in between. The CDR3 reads CATSDLGPGNNEQFF. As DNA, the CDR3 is TGTGCCACCAGTGATTTGGGGCCCGGGAACAATGAGCAGTTCTTC.

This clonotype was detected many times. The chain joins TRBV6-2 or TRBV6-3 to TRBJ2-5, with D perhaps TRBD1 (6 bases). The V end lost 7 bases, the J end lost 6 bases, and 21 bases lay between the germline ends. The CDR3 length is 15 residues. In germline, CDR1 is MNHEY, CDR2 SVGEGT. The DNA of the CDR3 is TGTGCCAGCAACCCTACAGGGCCGGACCGAAAGACCCAGTACTTC. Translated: CASNPTGPDRKTQYF.